This T cell receptor beta chain was sequenced for a study of blood T cell repertoires in COVID-19. V was pared by 2 bases and J by 5 bases, with 17 bases of the junction left unmatched. Germline loops: CDR1 SGHVS, CDR2 FQNEAQ. The CDR3 has 18 amino acids. Authors' processing steps: Reference gene primer amplification in the assay estimated nucleated cell counts. TCRdb's table, derived via immunoSEQ multiplex PCR, lists solely in-frame clones and lacks some. V, J and clone size were drawn from that table, and D and trimming were deduced from the DNA. The data hold approximately 300,000 clones, with roughly 90% observed a single time. Those enrolled, adults aged roughly 18 to 95 years, came from about 24 US areas.

This sequence joins TRBV7-8 and TRBJ1-2; TRBD1 matches 7 bases. This sequence was found in a woman aged 25-40 years who had been exposed to COVID-19. Sequencing input: PBMCs or T cells enriched from blood (not recorded which). The CDR3 loop is CASSLLSGQEPFPYGYTF. CDR3 DNA sequence: TGTGCCAGCAGCTTACTGTCTGGACAGGAGCCTTTCCCATATGGCTACACCTTC.